This TCR beta chain was captured in a study of patients and donors after allogeneic stem cell transplantation. TCRdb reanalysed the RT-PCR reads using MiXCR and keeps one entry per CDR3 protein. The table includes roughly 250,000 distinct CDR3 sequences, 13% to 15% detected once. V trimming: 2 bases; J trimming: 7 bases; junction bases outside the gene matches: 5. The germline CDR1 and CDR2 sequences are KGHSH and LQKENI. The CDR3 is 15 amino acids. The sequencing input was blood, either unsorted or a sorted T cell fraction (not recorded which). This clonotype was sampled from a human donor who was either an allogeneic HSCT recipient or a stem cell or donor lymphocyte infusion donor (not recorded which). It is not recorded whose cells these are; they may come from a transplant donor. The V and J genes are TRBV18 and TRBJ1-6, with TRBD1 matching 7 bases. The CDR3 loop is CASSPKTGDNSPLHF. The CDR3 DNA reads as TGTGCCAGCTCACCAAAAACAGGGGACAATTCACCCCTCCACTTT.